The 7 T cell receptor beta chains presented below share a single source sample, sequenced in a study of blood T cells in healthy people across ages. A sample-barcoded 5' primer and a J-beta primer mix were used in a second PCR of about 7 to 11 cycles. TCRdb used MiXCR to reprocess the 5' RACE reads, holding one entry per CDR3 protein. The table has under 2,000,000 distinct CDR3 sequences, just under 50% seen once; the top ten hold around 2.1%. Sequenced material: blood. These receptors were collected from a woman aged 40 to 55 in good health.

The CDR3 nucleotides are TGTGCCAGCAGCTACGGACAGGGTGAGAGAGGCGAGCAGTACTTC. Translating it yields CASSYGQGERGEQYF. The rearrangement joins TRBV11-1 to TRBJ2-7; TRBD1 matches at 8 bases. The trim removed 4 bases at V and 6 bases at J, leaving 11 bases unmatched. Germline CDR1 and CDR2: SGHAT and FQDESV (reference sequence). The CDR3 runs to 15 residues.

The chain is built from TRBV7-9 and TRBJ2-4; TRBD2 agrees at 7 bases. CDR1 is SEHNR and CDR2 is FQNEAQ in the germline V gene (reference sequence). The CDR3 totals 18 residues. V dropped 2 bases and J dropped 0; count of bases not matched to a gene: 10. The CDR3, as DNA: TGTGCCAGCAGCTTAAGAGCGGGGACTCTTCTAGCCAAAAACATTCAGTACTTC. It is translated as CASSLRAGTLLAKNIQYF.

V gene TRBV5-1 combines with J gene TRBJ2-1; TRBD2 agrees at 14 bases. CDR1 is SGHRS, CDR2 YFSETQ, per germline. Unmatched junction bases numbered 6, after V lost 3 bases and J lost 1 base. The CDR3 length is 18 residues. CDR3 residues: CASSYGLAGGLSYNEQFF. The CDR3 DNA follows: TGCGCCAGCAGCTACGGACTAGCGGGGGGTTTATCCTACAATGAGCAGTTCTTC.

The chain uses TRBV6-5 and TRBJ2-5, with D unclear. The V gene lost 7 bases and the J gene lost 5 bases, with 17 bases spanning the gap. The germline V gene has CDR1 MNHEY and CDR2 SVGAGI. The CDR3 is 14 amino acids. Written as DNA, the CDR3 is TGTGCCAGCACCCAACACCACAGAGGCGAGACCCAGTACTTC. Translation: CASTQHHRGETQYF.

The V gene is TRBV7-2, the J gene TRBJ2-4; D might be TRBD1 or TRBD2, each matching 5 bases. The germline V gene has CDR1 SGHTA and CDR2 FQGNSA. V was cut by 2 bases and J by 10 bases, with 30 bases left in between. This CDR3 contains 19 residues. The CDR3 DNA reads TGTGCCAGCAGCTTAAGCATTAGGGTAGGGGACCCCGCCCGTGTTATTCAGTACTTC. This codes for CASSLSIRVGDPARVIQYF.

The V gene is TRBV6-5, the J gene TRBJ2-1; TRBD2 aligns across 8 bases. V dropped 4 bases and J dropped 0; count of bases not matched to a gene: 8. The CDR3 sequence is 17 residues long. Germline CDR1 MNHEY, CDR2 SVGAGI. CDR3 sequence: CASSSFSGETSYNEQFF. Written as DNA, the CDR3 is TGTGCCAGCAGTTCCTTTAGCGGGGAAACCTCCTACAATGAGCAGTTCTTC.

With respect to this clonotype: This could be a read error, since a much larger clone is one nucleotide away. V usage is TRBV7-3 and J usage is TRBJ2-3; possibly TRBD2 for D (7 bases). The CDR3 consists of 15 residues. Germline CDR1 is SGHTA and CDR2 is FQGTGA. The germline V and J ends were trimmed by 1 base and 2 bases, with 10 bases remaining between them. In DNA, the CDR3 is TGTGCCAGCAGCTTAATTGGGGGGGCCACAGATACGCAGTATTTT. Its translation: CASSLIGGATDTQYF.